A single sample gave rise to the 9 T cell receptor beta chains below, sequenced in a study of T cells after posttransplantation cyclophosphamide. The naive gate required viable CD3+CD4+ or CD3+CD8+ cells with CCR7+CD45RA+CD45RO-CD95-CD27+CD28+ phenotype. Sequencing used immunoSEQ multiplex PCR; TCRdb keeps in-frame clones, though not all of them. The sample has approximately 30,000 clones; 85% to 95% are singletons. The sample was naive CD4+ T cells sorted from PBMCs. All receptors derive from a woman aged 60-75 years in good health, CMV-negative, and a related stem cell transplant donor.

The CDR3 spells CASSYSQRGNEQYF. The CDR3 DNA follows: TGTGCCAGCAGTTACTCACAGCGCGGGAACGAGCAGTACTTC. V gene TRBV6-6 combines with J gene TRBJ2-7; tentatively, D is TRBD2 (6 bases). This CDR3 is built from 14 residues. Germline V gene lookup returns CDR1 MNHNY and CDR2 SVGAGI (reference sequence). V was shortened by 0 bases and J by 5 bases, with 11 bases between the two germline ends.

The rearrangement links TRBV7-9 to TRBJ1-1; 8 positions match TRBD1. There are 18 residues in the CDR3. Looked up from germline, CDR1 is SEHNR and CDR2 is FQNEAQ (reference sequence). Trimming removed 0 bases from V and 0 bases from J; junction bases left unmatched: 9. In DNA, the CDR3 is TGTGCCAGCAGCTTAGCGAGGGCAGGGGGCCTTATGAACACTGAAGCTTTCTTT. Translating gives CASSLARAGGLMNTEAFF.

This clone was detected once. The chain joins TRBV6-5 to TRBJ1-6, with TRBD1 matching 12 bases. Germline V gene lookup returns CDR1 MNHEY and CDR2 SVGAGI. The junction had 2 bases not matched to a gene; V was cut back by 7 bases and J by 7 bases. The CDR3 has 14 amino acids. CDR3 sequence: CASKGQGANSPLHF. The CDR3 DNA follows: TGTGCCAGCAAGGGACAGGGGGCGAATTCACCCCTCCACTTT.

There are a few counts of this clone. The chain carries TRBV2 and TRBJ1-4, with D possibly TRBD1 on 6 matching bases. The germline gives CDR1 SNHLY, CDR2 FYNNEI. This CDR3 has 18 residues. Trimming took 4 bases from V and 2 from J, leaving 20 bases between them. Here the CDR3 reads CASSVVPGGAPTNEKLFF. The DNA of the CDR3 is TGTGCCAGCAGTGTAGTCCCCGGGGGGGCGCCGACTAATGAAAAACTGTTTTTT.

The rearrangement uses TRBV18 and TRBJ2-7; D perhaps matches TRBD1 (6 bases). V was cut by 3 bases and J by 0 bases, with 9 bases left in between. Germline V gene sequence: CDR1 KGHSH, CDR2 LQKENI. CDR3 length: 14 residues. CDR3 residues: CASSPRTASYEQYF. The CDR3 nucleotides are TGTGCCAGCTCACCCCGGACAGCCTCCTACGAGCAGTACTTC.

The chain uses TRBV7-2 and TRBJ2-2; weak D call: TRBD1 (6 bases). V was shortened by 5 bases and J by 4 bases, with 14 bases between the two germline ends. This CDR3 has 15 residues. Germline values: CDR1 SGHTA, CDR2 FQGNSA. This chain's CDR3 is CASSKQGVGTGELFF. Here the CDR3 DNA reads TGTGCCAGCAGCAAACAGGGAGTAGGCACCGGGGAGCTGTTTTTT.

CDR3: CASSLSGQSDSGNTIYF. The CDR3 coding sequence is TGTGCCAGCAGTTTATCTGGACAGTCGGACTCTGGAAACACCATATATTTT. The J gene is TRBJ1-3, the V gene TRBV27; maybe TRBD1 (6 bases). The V and J ends lost 0 bases and 0 bases respectively, with 12 bases between them. The CDR3 totals 17 residues. Germline V CDR1 and CDR2: MNHEY, SMNVEV (reference sequence).

The chain links TRBV28 to TRBJ2-5; D gene ambiguous. The CDR3 extends over 11 amino acids. Between the trimmed V and J ends, which lost 6 bases and 7 bases, there was a span of 9 bases. CDR1 MDHEN and CDR2 SYDVKM come from the germline V gene. The CDR3 region is CASRVESTQYF. CDR3 nucleotide sequence: TGTGCCAGCAGGGTCGAGTCGACCCAGTACTTC.

The chain uses TRBV29-1 and TRBJ2-5; tentatively, D is TRBD2 (6 bases). From germline, CDR1 is SQVTM and CDR2 ANQGSEA. The CDR3 extends over 14 amino acids. V shed 3 bases and J shed 0 bases, with 11 bases lying between them. The chain's CDR3 is CSVDGAGHQETQYF. The CDR3 DNA reads TGCAGCGTTGACGGGGCGGGGCACCAAGAGACCCAGTACTTC.